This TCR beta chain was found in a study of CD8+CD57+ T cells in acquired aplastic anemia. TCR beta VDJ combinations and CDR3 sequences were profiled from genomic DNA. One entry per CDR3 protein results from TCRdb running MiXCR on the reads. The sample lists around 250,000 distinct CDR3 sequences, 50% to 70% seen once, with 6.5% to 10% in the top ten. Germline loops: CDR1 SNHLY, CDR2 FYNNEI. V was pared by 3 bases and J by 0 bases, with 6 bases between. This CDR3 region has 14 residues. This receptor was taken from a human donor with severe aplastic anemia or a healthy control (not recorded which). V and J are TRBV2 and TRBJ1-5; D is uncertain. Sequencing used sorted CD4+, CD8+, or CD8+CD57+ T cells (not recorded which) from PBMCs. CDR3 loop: CASSDIRSNQPQHF. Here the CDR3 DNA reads TGTGCCAGCAGTGATATACGTAGCAATCAGCCCCAGCATTTT.